The rows below give T cell receptor beta chains drawn from one sample of a study of blood T cell repertoires in COVID-19. Clones were sequenced by immunoSEQ multiplex PCR, and TCRdb holds only the in-frame ones, with some missing. This sample has roughly 320,000 clones, with around 85% found just once. The sample was peripheral blood. The receptors here all came from a human donor in a cohort sampled during active COVID-19. CDR3s leave out the opening cysteine and the closing phenylalanine or tryptophan. The D gene is left open where the match is weak.

TRBJ1-6 | TRBV2 | TRBD1 | ASSEDRAAGSYNSPLH
TRBJ2-5 | TRBV5-6 | - | ASSRKTRGRGKETQY
TRBJ1-1 | TRBV6-5 | - | ASREPGGKNTEAF
TRBJ2-3 | TRBV4-1 | - | ASSQGLRVDTQY
TRBJ2-7 | TRBV5-1 | TRBD1 | ASSSGYGRGQGAHEQY
TRBJ2-2 | TRBV5-1 | - | ASVQAGELF
TRBJ1-5 | TRBV6-2/TRBV6-3 | - | ASSSLRRRNQPQH
TRBJ2-5 | TRBV12-5 | - | ASGLVLETQY
TRBJ1-2 | TRBV12-3/TRBV12-4 | TRBD1 | ASSGYRGEGYT
TRBJ1-1 | TRBV10-1 | TRBD1 | ASGDRATEAF
TRBJ2-5 | TRBV30 | - | AWTKSETQY
TRBJ1-2 | TRBV6-5 | - | ASSYSGGRGHYGYT
TRBJ1-5 | TRBV5-6 | TRBD1 | ASSLADRVNQPQH
TRBJ2-3 | TRBV19 | TRBD2 | ASSLTRGGVDTQY
TRBJ1-2 | TRBV7-9 | - | ASSSIHEAPTNGYT
TRBJ1-2 | TRBV10-1 | TRBD1 | ASSIRDRGPNYGYT
TRBJ1-1 | TRBV28 | - | ASSLPRGMNTEAF
TRBJ1-1 | TRBV11-2 | - | ASSLGGGITEAF
TRBJ1-5 | TRBV2 | TRBD1 | ASTGQGEFGQPQH
TRBJ1-1 | TRBV7-9 | - | ASSLAGGGEAF
TRBJ1-1 | TRBV27 | - | ASSTMGRFEAF
TRBJ1-2 | TRBV2 | - | ASTDTWQVITFNYGYT
TRBJ2-7 | TRBV6-1 | - | ASSEAWAIYEQY
TRBJ2-2 | TRBV18 | - | ASSPGTQNTGELF
TRBJ1-1 | TRBV14 | TRBD1 | ASSQGGQPFEAF
TRBJ1-1 | TRBV30 | - | AWSTGRGLLGTEAF
TRBJ2-5 | TRBV19 | TRBD1 | ASAGDRVAETQY
TRBJ2-2 | TRBV30 | - | AWRTSGEWTGELF
TRBJ1-1 | TRBV5-1 | - | ASSAREVSTEAF
TRBJ2-7 | TRBV14 | TRBD1 | ASSLTGGLYEQY
TRBJ2-7 | TRBV6-1 | - | ASSEQGPHYEQY
TRBJ2-7 | TRBV7-6 | - | ASSPLVGVEQY
TRBJ2-7 | TRBV6-5 | - | ASSYGQTYEQY
TRBJ2-3 | TRBV2 | - | ASSESQQDTQY
TRBJ2-2 | TRBV18 | - | ASSLNDGGWTGELF
TRBJ1-6 | TRBV30 | TRBD1 | AWSTGQGANSPLH
TRBJ1-4 | TRBV19 | - | ASTLAPATNEKLF
TRBJ2-3 | TRBV24-1 | - | ATSDFGRRGGGDTQY
TRBJ2-2 | TRBV10-1 | TRBD1 | ASRPGQGRTGELF
TRBJ1-1 | TRBV15 | - | ATSFDSNTEAF
TRBJ1-2 | TRBV19 | - | ASSIPLENYGYT
TRBJ2-7 | TRBV7-9 | - | ASSLAGDIYEQY
TRBJ2-1 | TRBV6-5 | TRBD1 | ASSYLGTGYINEQF
TRBJ2-7 | TRBV5-4 | - | ASTIPNRNEQY
TRBJ1-1 | TRBV7-8 | TRBD1 | ASSSRQGVNTEAF
TRBJ2-1 | TRBV5-5 | - | ASTRAVHNEQF
TRBJ1-1 | TRBV5-1 | - | ASSLWGGNTEAF
TRBJ1-2 | TRBV14 | - | ASSQEINYGYT
TRBJ1-2 | TRBV3-1/TRBV3-2 | - | ASSPRWGPHGYT
TRBJ1-4 | TRBV20-1 | - | SVQGVEKLF
TRBJ2-3 | TRBV11-2 | - | ASSPPGLRTDTQY
TRBJ1-1 | TRBV30 | TRBD1 | AWSTTGFGAF
TRBJ1-5 | TRBV5-5 | - | ASSLMSGDQPQH
TRBJ2-7 | TRBV3-1/TRBV3-2 | TRBD2 | ASSQDGIAGQYEQY
TRBJ2-7 | TRBV25-1 | TRBD1 | ASSTPGQVFFEQY
TRBJ2-3 | TRBV7-2 | - | ASSDYTPLVPDTQY
TRBJ2-1 | TRBV6-5 | TRBD1 | ASTHGGQGQNEQF
TRBJ2-7 | TRBV29-1 | - | SVERGQGSSYEQY
TRBJ2-4 | TRBV11-1 | TRBD1 | ASSAGTAKNIQY